This TCR beta chain was recovered during a study of blood T cell repertoires in COVID-19. Study at large: The United States, Italy and Spain were the sources of the acute and convalescent COVID-19 samples. PBMCs, B-cell-depleted T cells, or T cells provided the cDNA or gDNA that made up the material.

Original handling: Researchers report that nucleated cell counts were estimated from reference gene primer amplification. Method: immunoSEQ multiplex PCR; TCRdb's copy keeps in-frame clones and lacks some. Clonal size and the V and J genes are those of that table, whereas D and trimming came from the DNA. The sample lists around 70,000 clones; roughly 76% were seen once. CDR1 is ENHRY and CDR2 is SYGVKD in the germline V gene. This CDR3 has 13 residues. The junction had 4 bases not matched to a gene; V was cut back by 6 bases and J by 4 bases. What was sequenced was peripheral blood. The chain links TRBV10-3 to TRBJ2-7, with TRBD1 matching over 9 bases. This TCR came from a woman aged 65 to 85 with acute or convalescent COVID-19. The CDR3 DNA sequence: TGTGCCATCAGGCGGGACAGGGATTACGAGCAGTACTTC. Its protein is CAIRRDRDYEQYF.